This record concerns one T cell receptor (beta chain) sequence. What it recognizes is unknown. This specimen belongs to a study of shared clonotypes between healthy human individuals. General study points: Represented genetic and exposure-history diversity was restricted by having few donors.

Germline V CDR1 and CDR2: ENHRY, SYGVKD. The CDR3 totals 18 residues. The J segment lost 1 base and the V segment lost 1 base, leaving 12 bases of the junction unmatched. The data were produced by immunoSEQ multiplex PCR, yet TCRdb's version contains in-frame clones alone and is incomplete. This sample yields 2 million to 2.5 million clones, of which about 95% are seen a single time; roughly 1% belongs to the top ten. CD45RO-negative, CCR7-selected cells formed the naive CD8 fraction, which excluded terminally differentiated effector memory CD45RA+ cells. The receptor's source is a man aged 18 to 30 in good health. The chain links TRBV10-3 to TRBJ1-1, with 7 bases aligning to TRBD1. Material for sequencing was naive CD8+ T cells sorted from blood. CDR3 sequence: CAISEWAGGRRRNTEAFF. The CDR3 coding sequence is TGTGCCATCAGTGAGTGGGCAGGGGGAAGGAGAAGGAACACTGAAGCTTTCTTT.